The clone carrying this T cell receptor beta chain was recorded a few times. Its antigen is undetermined. cDNA synthesis used the whole RNA isolate, giving expressed TCRB sequences. Clones were read by immunoSEQ multiplex PCR, and TCRdb kept only the in-frame ones, dropping some. This table has some 220,000 clones, 9.5% to 13% appearing once. The data are from a study of beta chain features in type 1 diabetes. Regarding the study as a whole: Researchers reported that naive, central memory and Treg TCRB repertoires appeared more similar in patients than in healthy donors.

This CDR3 is built from 17 residues. The germline V and J ends were trimmed by 3 bases and 7 bases, with 22 bases remaining between them. In germline, CDR1 is KGHSH, CDR2 LQKENI. The sequencing input was central memory CD4+ T cells from blood. The V gene is TRBV18, the J gene TRBJ2-1; D may be TRBD1 or TRBD2 (5 bases each). The clonotype comes from a man younger than 35 in good health. The CDR3 region has the DNA TGTGCCAGCTCACCGACGAGAGGGGAAGAGTCGCGAAATGAGCAGTTCTTC. This codes for CASSPTRGEESRNEQFF.